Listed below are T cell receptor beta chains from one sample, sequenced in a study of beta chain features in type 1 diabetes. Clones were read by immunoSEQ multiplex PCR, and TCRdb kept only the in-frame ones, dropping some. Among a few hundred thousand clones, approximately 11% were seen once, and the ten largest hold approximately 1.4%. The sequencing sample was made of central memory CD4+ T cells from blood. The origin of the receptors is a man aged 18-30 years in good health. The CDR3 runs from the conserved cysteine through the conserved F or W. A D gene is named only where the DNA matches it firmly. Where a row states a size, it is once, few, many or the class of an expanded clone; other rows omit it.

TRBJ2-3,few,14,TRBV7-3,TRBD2,CASSFLAVTDTQYF,TGTGCCAGCAGCTTCCTAGCGGTAACAGATACGCAGTATTTT
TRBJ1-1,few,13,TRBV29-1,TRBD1,CSARTGRYTEAFF,TGCAGCGCAAGGACAGGGAGGTACACTGAAGCTTTCTTT
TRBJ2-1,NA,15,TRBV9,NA,CASSVSGSTYNEQFF,TGTGCCAGCAGCGTCAGCGGAAGCACCTACAATGAGCAGTTCTTC
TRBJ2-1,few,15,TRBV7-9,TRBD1,CASSLLPTGDNEQFF,TGTGCCAGCAGCTTACTCCCGACAGGGGACAATGAGCAGTTCTTC
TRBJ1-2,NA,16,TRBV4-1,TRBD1,CASSLFQDRVIYGYTF,TGCGCCAGCAGTCTATTTCAGGACAGGGTGATCTATGGCTACACCTTC
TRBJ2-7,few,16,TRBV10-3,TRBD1,CAISERDSGTGSEQYF,TGTGCCATCAGTGAGAGGGACTCCGGGACAGGGAGCGAGCAGTACTTC
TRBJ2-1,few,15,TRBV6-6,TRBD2,CASSPPGLAYNEQFF,TGTGCCAGCAGTCCCCCGGGACTAGCATACAATGAGCAGTTCTTC
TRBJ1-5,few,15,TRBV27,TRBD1,CASSRWDSINQPQHF,TGTGCCAGCAGTCGATGGGACAGCATTAATCAGCCCCAGCATTTT
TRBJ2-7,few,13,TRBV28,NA,CASRLPSQYEQYF,TGTGCCAGCAGATTACCCTCACAGTACGAGCAGTACTTC
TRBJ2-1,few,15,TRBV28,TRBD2,CASSRWTSGSDEQFF,TGTGCCAGCAGCCGTTGGACTAGCGGGAGTGATGAGCAGTTCTTC
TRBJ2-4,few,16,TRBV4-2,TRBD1,CASSQTDRETKNIQYF,TGTGCCAGCAGCCAGACCGACAGGGAGACCAAAAACATTCAGTACTTC
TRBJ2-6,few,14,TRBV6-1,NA,CASSRTAGANVLTF,TGTGCCAGCAGCCGGACAGCTGGGGCCAACGTCCTGACTTTC
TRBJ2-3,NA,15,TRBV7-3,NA,CASSLAGQPTDTQYF,TGTGCCAGCAGCTTAGCGGGACAGCCCACAGATACGCAGTATTTT
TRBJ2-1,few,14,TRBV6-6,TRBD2,CAISTSGTYNEQFF,TGTGCCATCTCGACTAGCGGGACTTACAATGAGCAGTTCTTC
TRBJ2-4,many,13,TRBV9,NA,CASSVAPGDIQYF,TGTGCCAGCAGCGTAGCCCCGGGAGACATTCAGTACTTC
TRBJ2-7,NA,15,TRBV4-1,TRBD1,CASSQPGQGAWEQYF,TGCGCCAGCAGCCAACCGGGACAGGGGGCTTGGGAGCAGTACTTC
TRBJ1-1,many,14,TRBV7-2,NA,CASSVDSSNTEAFF,TGTGCCAGCAGCGTGGACAGCTCGAACACTGAAGCTTTCTTT